This paragraph covers one T cell receptor (beta chain) sequence. The CDR3 runs 15 residues. V lost 6 bases and J lost 5; bases outside the gene matches: 6. Per germline, CDR1 SNHLY and CDR2 FYNNEI. This entry belongs to a study of blood T cell repertoires in COVID-19. Under the authors' procedure: Nucleated cell number was recorded as an estimate derived from reference gene primer amplification. Some clones are missing from TCRdb's copy, which holds only in-frame ones; the method was immunoSEQ multiplex PCR. V, J and clone size are taken as reported in that table, and D and trimming were inferred from the DNA itself. The sample gives 65,000 to 70,000 clones, 86% of which show up once; approximately 4.2% is in the top ten.

The chain links TRBV2 to TRBJ2-1, with 11 bases matching TRBD1. Sample: peripheral blood. The receptor comes from a man in his fifties with acute or convalescent COVID-19. DNA for the CDR3: TGTGCCAGCAGGGACAGGGGGCTAGCGGACAATGAGCAGTTCTTC. Translated: CASRDRGLADNEQFF.